This TCR beta chain originates from a study of cytomegalovirus exposure and HLA in healthy donors. 60 Vbeta and 13 Jbeta primers were used in PCR. Sequenced by immunoSEQ multiplex PCR; TCRdb stores in-frame clones only, minus some. This table holds 150,000 to 200,000 clones, about four fifths found once. The sequenced sample was PBMCs. This receptor was obtained from a man aged 50-59 years in good health and CMV-seronegative.

The CDR3 is CASSQEGSGSKQETQYF. DNA for the CDR3: TGCGCCAGCAGCCAAGAGGGAAGCGGTTCAAAACAAGAGACCCAGTACTTC. The chain joins TRBV4-1 to TRBJ2-5; D may be TRBD2 (5 bases). The CDR3 covers 17 residues. Between the trimmed V and J ends, which lost 0 bases and 2 bases, there was a span of 16 bases. Germline V gene sequence: CDR1 MGHRA, CDR2 YSYEKL.